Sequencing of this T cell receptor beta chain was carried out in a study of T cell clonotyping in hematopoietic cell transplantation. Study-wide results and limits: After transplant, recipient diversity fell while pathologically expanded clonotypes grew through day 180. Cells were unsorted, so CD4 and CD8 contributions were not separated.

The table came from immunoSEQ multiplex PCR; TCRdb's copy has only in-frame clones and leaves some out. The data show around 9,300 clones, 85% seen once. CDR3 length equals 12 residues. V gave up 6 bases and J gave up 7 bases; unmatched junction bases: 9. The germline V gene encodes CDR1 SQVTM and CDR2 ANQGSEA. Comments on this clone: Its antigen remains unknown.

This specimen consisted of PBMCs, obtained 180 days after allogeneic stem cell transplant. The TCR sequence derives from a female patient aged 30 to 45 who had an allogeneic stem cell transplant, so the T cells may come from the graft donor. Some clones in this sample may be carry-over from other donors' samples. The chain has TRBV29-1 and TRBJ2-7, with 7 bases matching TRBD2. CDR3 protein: CSVTRAGGEQYF. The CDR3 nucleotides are TGCAGCGTGACCCGGGCCGGGGGGGAGCAGTACTTC.